This T cell receptor (beta chain) was sequenced during a study of T-cell reconstitution after alpha-beta-depleted transplantation in children. General observations from the study: Where alpha-beta T cells came from about two months after transplant was reportedly several hundred expanded graft clones. High day-60 TCRbeta diversity in some patients came from surviving recipient T cells and thymic progenitors. Newly made T cells mostly supplied T-cell counts and diversity one year after transplant.

Germline V gene data show CDR1 as KGHDR and CDR2 as SFDVKD. V lost 6 bases and J lost 2, with 7 bases in between. This CDR3 spans 13 amino acids. On this clonotype: Its antigen is unknown.

Unique molecular identifiers were incorporated into the prepared TCRbeta library. TCRdb passed the PCR reads through MiXCR, listing each CDR3 protein once. The sample lists around 800,000 distinct CDR3 sequences; approximately 15% were seen once. Specimen: PBMCs, mostly from graft donor cells, collected 360 days after TCRalphabeta/CD19-depleted stem cell transplant. J is TRBJ2-1 and V is TRBV24-1; weak D call: TRBD2 (6 bases). This sequence was found in a male patient aged 10 to 17 who had a stem cell transplant for acute lymphoblastic leukemia, so the T cells may come from the graft donor. In DNA, the CDR3 is TGTGCCACCAGTCCGGGAGCCTACAATGAGCAGTTCTTC. Encoded protein: CATSPGAYNEQFF.